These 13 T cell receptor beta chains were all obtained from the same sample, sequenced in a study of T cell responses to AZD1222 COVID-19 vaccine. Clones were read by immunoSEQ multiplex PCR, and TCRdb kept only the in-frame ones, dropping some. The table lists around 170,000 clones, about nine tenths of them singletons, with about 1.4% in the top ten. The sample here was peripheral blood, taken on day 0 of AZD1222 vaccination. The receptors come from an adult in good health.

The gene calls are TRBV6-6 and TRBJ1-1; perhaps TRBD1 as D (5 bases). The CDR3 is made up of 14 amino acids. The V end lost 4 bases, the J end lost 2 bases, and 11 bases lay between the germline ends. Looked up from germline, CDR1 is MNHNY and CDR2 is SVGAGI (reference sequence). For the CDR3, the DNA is TGTGCCAGCAGTTCAGGGCGTCGAAACACTGAAGCTTTCTTT. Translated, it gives CASSSGRRNTEAFF.

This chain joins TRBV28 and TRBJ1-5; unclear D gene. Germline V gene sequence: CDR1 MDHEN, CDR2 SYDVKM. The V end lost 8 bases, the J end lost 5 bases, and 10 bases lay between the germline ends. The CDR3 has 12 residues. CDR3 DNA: TGTGCCAGCCACCTCCTATATCAGCCCCAGCATTTT. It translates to CASHLLYQPQHF.

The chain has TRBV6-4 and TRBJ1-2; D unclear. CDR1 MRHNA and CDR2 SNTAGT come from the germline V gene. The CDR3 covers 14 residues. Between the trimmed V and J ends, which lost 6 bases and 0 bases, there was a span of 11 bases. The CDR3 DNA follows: TGTGCCAGCAGCCCTGGGTCGGCTAACTATGGCTACACCTTC. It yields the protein CASSPGSANYGYTF.

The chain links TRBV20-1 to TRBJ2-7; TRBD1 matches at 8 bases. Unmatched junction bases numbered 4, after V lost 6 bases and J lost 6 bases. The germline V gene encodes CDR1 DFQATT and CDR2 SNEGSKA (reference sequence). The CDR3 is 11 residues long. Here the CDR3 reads CSASRGLEQYF. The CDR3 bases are TGCAGTGCATCCAGGGGGCTCGAGCAGTACTTC.

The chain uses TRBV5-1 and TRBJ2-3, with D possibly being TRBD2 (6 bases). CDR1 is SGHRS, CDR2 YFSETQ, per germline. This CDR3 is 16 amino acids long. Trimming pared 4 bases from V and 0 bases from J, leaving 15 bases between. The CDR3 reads CASSLGRGGSTDTQYF. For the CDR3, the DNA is TGCGCCAGCAGCCTAGGGCGGGGCGGGAGCACAGATACGCAGTATTTT.

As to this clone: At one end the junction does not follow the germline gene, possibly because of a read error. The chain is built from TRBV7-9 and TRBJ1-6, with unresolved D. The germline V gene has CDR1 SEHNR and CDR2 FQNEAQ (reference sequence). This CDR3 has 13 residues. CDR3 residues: CASSLDGLAPLHF. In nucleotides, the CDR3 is TGTGCCAGCAGTTTAGACGGTTTAGCACCCCTCCACTTT.

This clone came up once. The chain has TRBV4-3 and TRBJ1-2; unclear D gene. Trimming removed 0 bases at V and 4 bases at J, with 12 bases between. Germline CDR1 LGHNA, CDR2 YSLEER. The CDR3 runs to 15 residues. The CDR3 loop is CASSQELQSLYGYTF. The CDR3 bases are TGCGCCAGCAGCCAAGAGCTACAGAGCCTCTATGGCTACACCTTC.

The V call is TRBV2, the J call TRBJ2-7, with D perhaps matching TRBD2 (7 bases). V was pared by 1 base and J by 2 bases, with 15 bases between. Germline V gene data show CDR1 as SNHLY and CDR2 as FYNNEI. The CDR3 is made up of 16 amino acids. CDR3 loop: CASSEGGRGATYEQYF. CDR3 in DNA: TGTGCCAGCAGTGAAGGAGGGAGGGGGGCCACCTACGAGCAGTACTTC.

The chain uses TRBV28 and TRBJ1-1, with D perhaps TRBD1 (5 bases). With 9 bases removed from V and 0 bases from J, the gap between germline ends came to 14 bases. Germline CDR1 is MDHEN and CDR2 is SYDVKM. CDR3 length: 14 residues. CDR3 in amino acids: CASQLWGMNTEAFF. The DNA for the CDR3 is TGTGCCAGTCAGTTGTGGGGCATGAACACTGAAGCTTTCTTT.

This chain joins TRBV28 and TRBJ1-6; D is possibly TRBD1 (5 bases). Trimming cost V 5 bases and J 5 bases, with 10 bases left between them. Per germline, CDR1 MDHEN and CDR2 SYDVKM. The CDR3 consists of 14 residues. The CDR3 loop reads CASSPPGDNSPLHF. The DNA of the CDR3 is TGTGCCAGCAGTCCGCCGGGGGATAATTCACCCCTCCACTTT.

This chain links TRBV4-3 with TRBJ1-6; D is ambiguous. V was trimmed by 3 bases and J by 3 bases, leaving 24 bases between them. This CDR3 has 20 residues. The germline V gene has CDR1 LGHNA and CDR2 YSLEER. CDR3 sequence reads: CASSQLIAEVREYYNSPLHF. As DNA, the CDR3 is TGCGCCAGCAGCCAGCTCATCGCGGAGGTACGGGAATACTATAATTCACCCCTCCACTTT.

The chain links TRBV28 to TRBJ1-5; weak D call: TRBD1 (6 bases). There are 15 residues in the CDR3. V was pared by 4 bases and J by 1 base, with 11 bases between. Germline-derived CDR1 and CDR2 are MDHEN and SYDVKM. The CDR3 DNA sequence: TGTGCCAGCAGTTGGACAGTTACAAGCAATCAGCCCCAGCATTTT. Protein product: CASSWTVTSNQPQHF. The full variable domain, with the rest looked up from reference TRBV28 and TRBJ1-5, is DVKVTQSSRYLVKRTGEKVFLECVQDMDHENMFWYRQDPGLGLRLIYFSYDVKMKEKGDIPEGYSVSREKKERFSLILESASTNQTSMYLCASSWTVTSNQPQHFGDGTRLSIL.

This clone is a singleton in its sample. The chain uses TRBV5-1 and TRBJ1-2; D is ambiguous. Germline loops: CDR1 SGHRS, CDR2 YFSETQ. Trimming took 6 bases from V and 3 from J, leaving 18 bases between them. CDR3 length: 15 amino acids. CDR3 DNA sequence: TGCGCCAGCAAGGCTACACCTGACTTCTACTATGGCTACACCTTC. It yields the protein CASKATPDFYYGYTF.